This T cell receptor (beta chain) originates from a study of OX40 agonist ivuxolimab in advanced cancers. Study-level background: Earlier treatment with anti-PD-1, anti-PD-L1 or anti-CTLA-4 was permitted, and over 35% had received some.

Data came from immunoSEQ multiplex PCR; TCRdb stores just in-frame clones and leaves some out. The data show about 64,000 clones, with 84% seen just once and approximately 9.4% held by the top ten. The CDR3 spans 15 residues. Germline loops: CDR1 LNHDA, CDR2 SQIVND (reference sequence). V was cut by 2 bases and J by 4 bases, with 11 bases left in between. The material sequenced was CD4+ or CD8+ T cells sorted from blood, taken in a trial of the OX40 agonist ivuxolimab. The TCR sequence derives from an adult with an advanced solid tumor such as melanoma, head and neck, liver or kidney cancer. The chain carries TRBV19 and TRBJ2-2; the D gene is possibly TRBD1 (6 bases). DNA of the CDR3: TGTGCCAGTAGTATACAGGGGAGAGGCACCGGGGAGCTGTTTTTT. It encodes CASSIQGRGTGELFF.